This T cell receptor (beta chain) originates from a study of cytomegalovirus exposure and HLA in healthy donors. Study-level findings and limits: In a later analysis, an Asian-associated ancestry cluster reportedly showed fewer N-insertions than the roughly 730-donor mean. On later analysis, the bulk of CMV-associated TCR beta chains appeared to be HLA-restricted.

Healthy bone marrow donors formed the donor group. This clone was detected only once. Its antigen is currently unknown. Germline V gives CDR1 LNHDA, CDR2 SQIVND (reference sequence). Trimming pared 5 bases from V and 10 bases from J, leaving 18 bases between. CDR3 length: 15 amino acids. This PCR relied on a set of 60 Vbeta primers and 13 Jbeta primers. Some clones are missing from TCRdb's copy, which holds only in-frame ones; the method was immunoSEQ multiplex PCR. Of 70,000 to 95,000 clones in the sample, more than 60% are singletons; the top ten hold under 2.5%. Sequencing was performed on PBMCs. The V gene is TRBV19, the J gene TRBJ1-6; no clear D. The TCR sequence derives from a man aged 40-49 years in good health and CMV-seronegative. The CDR3 reads CASSDTVLGGSPLHF. The CDR3 region has the DNA TGTGCCAGTAGTGACACAGTCCTAGGAGGGTCACCCCTCCACTTT.